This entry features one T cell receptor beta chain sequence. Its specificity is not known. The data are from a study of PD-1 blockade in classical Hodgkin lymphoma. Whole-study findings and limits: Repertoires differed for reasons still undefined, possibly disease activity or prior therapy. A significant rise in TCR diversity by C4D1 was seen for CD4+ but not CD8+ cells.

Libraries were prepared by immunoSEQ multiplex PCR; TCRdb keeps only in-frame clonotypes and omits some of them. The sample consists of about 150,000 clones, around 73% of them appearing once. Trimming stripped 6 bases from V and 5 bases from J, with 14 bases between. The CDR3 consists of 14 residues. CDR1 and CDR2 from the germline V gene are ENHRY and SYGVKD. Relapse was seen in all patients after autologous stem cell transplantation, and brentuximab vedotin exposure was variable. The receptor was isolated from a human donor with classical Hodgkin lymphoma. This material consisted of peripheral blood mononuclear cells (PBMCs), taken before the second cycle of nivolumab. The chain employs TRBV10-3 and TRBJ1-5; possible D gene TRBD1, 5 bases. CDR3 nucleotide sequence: TGTGCCATCAGCAGGGCTTTGGGAGATCAGCCCCAGCATTTT. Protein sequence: CAISRALGDQPQHF.